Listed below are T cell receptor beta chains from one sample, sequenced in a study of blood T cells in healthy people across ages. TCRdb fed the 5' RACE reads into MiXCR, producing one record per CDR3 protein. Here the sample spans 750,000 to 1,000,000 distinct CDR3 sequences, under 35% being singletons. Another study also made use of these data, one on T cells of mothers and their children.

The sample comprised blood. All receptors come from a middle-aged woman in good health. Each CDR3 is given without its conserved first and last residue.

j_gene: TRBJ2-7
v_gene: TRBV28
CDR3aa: ASSLRLTGVISCERY

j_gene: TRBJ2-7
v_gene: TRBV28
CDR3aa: ASGLPGDSYEQY

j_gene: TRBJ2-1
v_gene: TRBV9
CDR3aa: ASSVEGVRGSSYNEQF

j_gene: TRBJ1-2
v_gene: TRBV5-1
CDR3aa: ASSLPGHYGYT

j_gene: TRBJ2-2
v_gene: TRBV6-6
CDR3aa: ASSMGQGVRGEPF

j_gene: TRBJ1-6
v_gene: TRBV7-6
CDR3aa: ASSLVGSGLNSPLH

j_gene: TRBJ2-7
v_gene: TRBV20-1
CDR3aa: SAQNIDRVYEQY

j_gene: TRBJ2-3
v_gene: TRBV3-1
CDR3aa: ASGGGLAGLNTQY

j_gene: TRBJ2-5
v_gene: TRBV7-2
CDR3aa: ASTLGRGQETQY

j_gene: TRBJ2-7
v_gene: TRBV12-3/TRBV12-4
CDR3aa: ASSFTTPLRDTAYEQY

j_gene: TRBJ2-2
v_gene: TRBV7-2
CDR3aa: ASSLLQNANRELF

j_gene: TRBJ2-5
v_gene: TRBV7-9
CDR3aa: ASMSGKLQETQY

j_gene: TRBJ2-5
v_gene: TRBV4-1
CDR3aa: ASSQVQQETQY

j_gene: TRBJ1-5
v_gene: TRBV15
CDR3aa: ATSRAGRGHFQPQH

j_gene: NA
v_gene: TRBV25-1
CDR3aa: ASSTPRICEQY

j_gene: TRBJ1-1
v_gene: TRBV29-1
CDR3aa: SVYTENAEAF